This T cell receptor beta chain was profiled in a study of blood T cell repertoires in COVID-19. On the study more broadly: COVID-19 samples, acute and convalescent, were from the United States, Italy and Spain.

The repertoire was sequenced with immunoSEQ multiplex PCR; TCRdb's copy has only in-frame clones and lacks some. The repertoire includes about 130,000 clones, 75% to 90% of them detected once, and around 4.7% sits in the top ten. The germline CDR1 and CDR2 sequences are SGHTA and FQGNSA. V gave up 1 base and J gave up 5 bases, with 11 bases separating them. This CDR3 has 14 amino acids. Sequences were obtained from peripheral blood. This receptor was obtained from a human donor in a cohort sampled during active COVID-19. The rearrangement links TRBV7-2 to TRBJ2-5; a weak D match, TRBD2 (6 bases). For the CDR3, the DNA is TGTGCCAGCAGCTTAGTGGCGGAGGGGGAGACCCAGTACTTC. Amino acids: CASSLVAEGETQYF.